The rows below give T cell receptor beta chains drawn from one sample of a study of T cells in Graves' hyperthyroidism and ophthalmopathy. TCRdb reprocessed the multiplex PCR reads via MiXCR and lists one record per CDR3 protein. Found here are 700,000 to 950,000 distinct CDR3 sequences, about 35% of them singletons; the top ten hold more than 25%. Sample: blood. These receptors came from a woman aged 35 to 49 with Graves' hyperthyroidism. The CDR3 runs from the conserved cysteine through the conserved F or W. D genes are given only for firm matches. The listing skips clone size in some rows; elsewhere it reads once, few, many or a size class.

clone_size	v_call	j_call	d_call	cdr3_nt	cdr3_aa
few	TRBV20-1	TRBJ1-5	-	TGCAGTGCGACAAAGGGGGAAGACGGCACGTTTCAGCCCCAGCATTTT	CSATKGEDGTFQPQHF
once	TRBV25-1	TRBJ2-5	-	TGTGCCAGCAGCCCAGGGGGGGGCCTGGGGGAGACCCAGTACTTC	CASSPGGGLGETQYF
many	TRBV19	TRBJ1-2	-	TGTGCCAGTAAGATGTCCTCCTCTAACTATGGCTACACCTTC	CASKMSSSNYGYTF
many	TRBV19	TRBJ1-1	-	TGTGCCAGTAGTATAGGGGGGCGCGTAACTGAAGCTTTCTTT	CASSIGGRVTEAFF
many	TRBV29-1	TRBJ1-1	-	TGCAGCGTTGAAGATCCCGTCGTCCGCACTGAAGCTTTCTTT	CSVEDPVVRTEAFF
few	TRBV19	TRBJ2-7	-	TGTGCCAGTAGTACCCGGTGGGAGGCGACCTACGAGCAGTACTTC	CASSTRWEATYEQYF
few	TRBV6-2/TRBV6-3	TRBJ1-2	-	TGTGCCAGCAGTTACTCCTCGGTGGGGGCGATTGACTATGGCTACACCTTC	CASSYSSVGAIDYGYTF
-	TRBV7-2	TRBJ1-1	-	TGTGCCAGCAGCGTGCAGGATCGGACTGAAGCTTTCTTT	CASSVQDRTEAFF
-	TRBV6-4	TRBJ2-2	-	TGTGCCAGCAGTGCCACGACAGCCATCACCGGGGAGCTGTTTTTT	CASSATTAITGELFF
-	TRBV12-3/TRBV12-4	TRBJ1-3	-	TGTGCCAGCGGACGGACAGCCTCTGGAAACACCATATATTTT	CASGRTASGNTIYF
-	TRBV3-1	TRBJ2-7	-	TGTGCCAGTTGCTGGGGGATAGGCGACTACGAGCAGTACTTC	CASCWGIGDYEQYF
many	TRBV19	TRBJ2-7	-	TGTGCCACTAAAGGCCGGGCACACGGCATCTACGAGCAGTACTTC	CATKGRAHGIYEQYF
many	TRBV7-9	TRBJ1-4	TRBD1	TGTGCCAGCAGCTTAGTGGGACAGGGGAGAGAAAAACTGTTTTTT	CASSLVGQGREKLFF
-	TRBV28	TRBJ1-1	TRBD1	TGTGCCAGCACCCTAGGACAGGGGCCTTTCTTT	CASTLGQGPFF
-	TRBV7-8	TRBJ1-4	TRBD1	TGTGCCAGCAGCCAGGGACAGGGCTCTAATGAAAAACTGTTTTTT	CASSQGQGSNEKLFF
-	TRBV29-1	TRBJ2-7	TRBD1	TGCAGCGTTGAAGAACAGGGGTCCTACGAGCAGTACTTC	CSVEEQGSYEQYF
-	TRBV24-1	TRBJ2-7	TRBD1	TGTGCCAGCAGGGGGACAGGGATTCACGAGCAGTACTTC	CASRGTGIHEQYF
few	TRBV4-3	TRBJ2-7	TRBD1	TGCGCCAGCAGCCAAGAATGGTGGGGACAGGGGATTCACGAGCAGTACTTC	CASSQEWWGQGIHEQYF
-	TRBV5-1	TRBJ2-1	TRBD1	TGTGCCAGCAGCCGAGGGCCACAGGGGCGTGAGCAGTTCTTC	CASSRGPQGREQFF
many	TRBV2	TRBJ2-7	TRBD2	TGTGCCAGCAGCGAACGGGGGGACGTCACCTACGAGCAGTACTTC	CASSERGDVTYEQYF
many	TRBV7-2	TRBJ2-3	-	TGTGCCAGCAGCCTCGGACACACAGATACGCAGTATTTT	CASSLGHTDTQYF
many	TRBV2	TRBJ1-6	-	TGTGCCAGCAGTGAAGGGGGCGGTTATAATTCACCCCTCCACTTT	CASSEGGGYNSPLHF
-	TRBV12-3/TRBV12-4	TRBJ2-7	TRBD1	TGTGCCAGCAGTTCAACAGGGGGCTTGAACGAGCAGTACTTC	CASSSTGGLNEQYF
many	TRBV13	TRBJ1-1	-	TGTGCCAGCAGCCGAGGGTGGAACACTGAAGCTTTCTTT	CASSRGWNTEAFF
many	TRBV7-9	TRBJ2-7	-	TGTGCCAGCAGCTTTACCTCGACCTTCGAGCAGTACTTC	CASSFTSTFEQYF
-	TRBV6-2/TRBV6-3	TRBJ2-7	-	TGTGCCAGCAGTCGGGACCGCGGTATTATGCAGTACTTC	CASSRDRGIMQYF
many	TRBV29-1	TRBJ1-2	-	TGCAGCGTTGATTACGGGAACTATGGCTACACCTTC	CSVDYGNYGYTF
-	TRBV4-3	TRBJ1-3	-	TGCGCCAGCAGCCAAGTAGAGGACATCTGGTCTGGAAACACCATATATTTT	CASSQVEDIWSGNTIYF
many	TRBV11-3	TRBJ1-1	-	TGTGCCAGCAGCTTAGATCAGAGGACTGAAGCTTTCTTT	CASSLDQRTEAFF
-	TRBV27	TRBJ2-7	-	TGTGCCAGCAGCCTTAACGGGAAACCCTACGAGCAGTACTTC	CASSLNGKPYEQYF